This TCR beta chain was retrieved from a study of T-cell reconstitution after alpha-beta-depleted transplantation in children. Construction of the TCRbeta library involved unique molecular identifiers. TCRdb redid the calling of the PCR reads with MiXCR, one entry per CDR3 protein. The sample includes roughly 500,000 distinct CDR3 sequences, about 31% seen only once; the top ten take around 2.5%. This clonotype was observed a handful of times. The TCR sequence derives from a human donor who donated a stem cell graft to a child with aplastic anemia. The sample consisted of PBMCs from the stem cell graft donor, taken from the stem cell graft.

The CDR3 loop reads CASSLWGTISYEQYV. Written as DNA, the CDR3 is TGTGCCAGCAGCTTGTGGGGGACGATCTCCTACGAGCAGTACGTC. The chain uses TRBV5-5 and TRBJ2-7, with D perhaps being TRBD1 or TRBD2 (5 bases each). The germline V and J ends were trimmed by 1 base and 0 bases, with 11 bases remaining between them. CDR1 is SGHKS and CDR2 is YYEKEE in the germline V gene (reference sequence). CDR3 length: 15 residues.